Shown below are 2 T cell receptor beta chains from a single sample sequenced in a study of blood T cell repertoires in COVID-19. Assay used: immunoSEQ multiplex PCR; TCRdb lists only in-frame clones, some missing. This table holds about 210,000 clones, around 88% found once. The sequencing input was peripheral blood. The origin of the receptors is a woman in her fifties or sixties with acute or convalescent COVID-19.

This clone has only a few counts. This chain joins TRBV19 and TRBJ2-5; D gene unclear. Germline V gene sequence: CDR1 LNHDA, CDR2 SQIVND (reference sequence). V lost 8 bases, J lost 0 bases, and 10 bases lay in between. The CDR3 runs to 13 residues. Written as DNA, the CDR3 is TGTGCCAGTCGTCCCCCTAACCAAGAGACCCAGTACTTC. Its translation is CASRPPNQETQYF.

This chain connects TRBV28 to TRBJ1-4; D ambiguous. The CDR3 loop spans 17 amino acids. Looked up from germline, CDR1 is MDHEN and CDR2 is SYDVKM. V was clipped by 2 bases and J by 8 bases, with 21 bases between them. In DNA, the CDR3 is TGTGCCAGCAGTTTACTTTCGCGGAAAGTGCGGGCGGAAAAACTGTTTTTT. Its protein is CASSLLSRKVRAEKLFF. Looking up the rest from reference TRBV28 and TRBJ1-4 gives the full variable domain: DVKVTQSSRYLVKRTGEKVFLECVQDMDHENMFWYRQDPGLGLRLIYFSYDVKMKEKGDIPEGYSVSREKKERFSLILESASTNQTSMYLCASSLLSRKVRAEKLFFGSGTQLSVL.